This TCR beta chain was profiled in a study of shared clonotypes between healthy human individuals. Study-level findings and limits: In four donors, about 5% of naive CD4 clonotypes appeared in common. Incompleteness in sorted-subset sequencing, despite large depth, was shown by rarefaction.

The assay was immunoSEQ multiplex PCR, and TCRdb's table has in-frame clones only and misses some. The sample carries some 2,000,000 clones, 85% to 95% recorded once. This CDR3 region has 15 residues. CDR1 is SGHRS, CDR2 YFSETQ, per germline. V gave up 2 bases and J gave up 5 bases; unmatched junction bases: 6. Notes on this clone: Its matching antigen is unknown.

CD4+ cells yielded CD45RA+ naive and CD45RA-negative memory subsets. The clonotype comes from a man between 18 and 29 years old in good health. The V and J genes are TRBV5-1 and TRBJ2-5; TRBD2 matches 10 bases. Sequencing used naive CD4+ T cells sorted from blood. Sample subset: CD45RA+ positively selected. The CDR3 spells CASSLPSGSVETQYF. CDR3 nucleotides: TGCGCCAGCAGCTTACCTAGCGGGAGTGTGGAGACCCAGTACTTC.